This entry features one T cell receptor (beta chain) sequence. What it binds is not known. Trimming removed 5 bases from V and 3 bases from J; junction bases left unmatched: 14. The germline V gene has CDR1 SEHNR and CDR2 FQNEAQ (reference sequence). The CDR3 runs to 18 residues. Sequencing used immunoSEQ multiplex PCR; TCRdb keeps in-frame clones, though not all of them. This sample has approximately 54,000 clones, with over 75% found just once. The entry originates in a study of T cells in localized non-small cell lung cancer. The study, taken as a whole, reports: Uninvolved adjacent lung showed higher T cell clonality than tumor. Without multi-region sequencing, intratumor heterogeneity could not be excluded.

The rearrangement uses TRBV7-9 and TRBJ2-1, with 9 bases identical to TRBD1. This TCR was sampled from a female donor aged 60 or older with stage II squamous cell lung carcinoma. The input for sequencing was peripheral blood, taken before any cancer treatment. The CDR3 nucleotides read TGTGCCAGCAGCCCCTGGGACAGGGCCTCCAAATTCTACAATGAGCAGTTCTTC. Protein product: CASSPWDRASKFYNEQFF.